A single T cell receptor beta chain is shown here with its context. Its antigen is as yet unknown. This entry is derived from a study of blood T cells in healthy people across ages. General study findings and limits: In older individuals, TCR beta diversity per million T cells was lower, falling roughly linearly with age.

Through a sample-barcoded 5' primer and a J-beta primer mix, a second PCR was run for roughly 7 to 11 cycles. TCRdb reanalysed the 5' RACE reads using MiXCR and keeps one entry per CDR3 protein. The table has 1.5 million or so distinct CDR3 sequences, about 42% seen once; the top ten hold under 5%. CDR1 and CDR2 (germline): MGHRA, YSYEKL. The CDR3 is made up of 15 amino acids. Trimming cost V 3 bases and J 1 base, with 10 bases left between them. No fewer than 5 micrograms of total RNA were isolated from every sample. This chain joins TRBV4-1 and TRBJ2-1; D ambiguous. This sequence originates from a woman under 30 in good health. What was sequenced was blood. CDR3 in amino acids: CASSQPRTSYNEQFF. The DNA for the CDR3 is TGCGCCAGCAGCCAGCCAAGGACGTCCTACAATGAGCAGTTCTTC.